The 5 T cell receptor beta chains below come from one sample, sequenced in a study of blood T cell repertoires in COVID-19. The data were produced by immunoSEQ multiplex PCR, yet TCRdb's version contains in-frame clones alone and is incomplete. Among over 400,000 clones listed, 80% to 90% were seen once. Sequenced material: peripheral blood. The receptors originated from a human donor in a cohort sampled during active COVID-19.

The genes are TRBV3-1 (or the pseudogene TRBV3-2) and TRBJ2-6; perhaps TRBD2 as D (6 bases). The CDR3 length is 17 residues. In germline, CDR1 is LGHDT, CDR2 YNNKEL (reference sequence). Deletions cut 7 bases from V and 0 bases from J, with 16 bases between. CDR3 bases: TGTGCCAGCACCACCGGGACTCCAGGCTCTGGGGCCAACGTCCTGACTTTC. It encodes CASTTGTPGSGANVLTF.

The gene calls are TRBV28 and TRBJ1-5; D is possibly TRBD1 (6 bases). The CDR3 consists of 15 residues. Trimming cost V 9 bases and J 2 bases, with 17 bases left between them. Germline CDR1 reads MDHEN; CDR2 reads SYDVKM. This chain's CDR3 is CASITGGLGNQPQHF. The CDR3 DNA reads TGTGCCAGTATAACGGGGGGGCTGGGCAATCAGCCCCAGCATTTT. Complete variable domain (other parts from reference TRBV28 and TRBJ1-5): DVKVTQSSRYLVKRTGEKVFLECVQDMDHENMFWYRQDPGLGLRLIYFSYDVKMKEKGDIPEGYSVSREKKERFSLILESASTNQTSMYLCASITGGLGNQPQHFGDGTRLSIL.

The genes are TRBV7-2 and TRBJ2-7; possible D gene TRBD2, 6 bases. CDR3 length equals 15 residues. Germline V gene lookup returns CDR1 SGHTA and CDR2 FQGNSA. Trimming stripped 1 base from V and 6 bases from J, with 16 bases between. CDR3 sequence reads: CASSLVRRGETEQYF. The CDR3 DNA reads as TGTGCCAGCAGCTTAGTGAGGAGGGGAGAGACCGAGCAGTACTTC.

This clone has just a few counts. The chain combines TRBV7-2 with TRBJ1-1; 11 nucleotides match TRBD1. Germline V lookup: CDR1 SGHTA, CDR2 FQGNSA. V dropped 1 base and J dropped 5; count of bases not matched to a gene: 12. The CDR3 is made up of 18 amino acids. The DNA of the CDR3 is TGTGCCAGCAGCTTAGTTAGAGGACAGGGGGCGCATCGTACTGAAGCTTTCTTT. This codes for CASSLVRGQGAHRTEAFF.

This clone was observed a few times. The V call is TRBV9, the J call TRBJ1-2; 9 bases fit TRBD1. CDR3 length: 15 amino acids. Trimming took 0 bases from V and 4 from J; bases not matched to a gene: 4. CDR1 and CDR2 (germline): SGDLS, YYNGEE. CDR3 sequence (DNA): TGTGCCAGCAGCGTAGGGACAGGGGAGAGCTATGGCTACACCTTC. Translation: CASSVGTGESYGYTF.